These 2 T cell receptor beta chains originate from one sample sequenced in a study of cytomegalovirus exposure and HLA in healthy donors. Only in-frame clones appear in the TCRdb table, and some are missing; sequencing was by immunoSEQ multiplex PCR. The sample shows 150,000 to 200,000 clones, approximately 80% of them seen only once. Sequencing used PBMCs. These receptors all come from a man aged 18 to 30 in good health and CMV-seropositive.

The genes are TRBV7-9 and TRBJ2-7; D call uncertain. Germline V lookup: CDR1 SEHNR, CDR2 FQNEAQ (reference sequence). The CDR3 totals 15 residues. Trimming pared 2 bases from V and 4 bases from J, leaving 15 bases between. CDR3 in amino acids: CASSLYTARRYEQYF. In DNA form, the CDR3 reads TGTGCCAGCAGCTTATATACAGCCCGTAGGTACGAGCAGTACTTC.

CDR3 nucleotides: TGTGCCAGTAGTCCGGGGACAGGGGACTATGGCTACACCTTC. Amino acids: CASSPGTGDYGYTF. The chain has TRBV19 and TRBJ1-2, with TRBD1 identical over 10 bases. The V and J ends lost 5 bases and 3 bases, in that order; junction bases with no gene match: 3. CDR1 is LNHDA and CDR2 is SQIVND in the germline V gene (reference sequence). CDR3 length: 14 amino acids. The variable domain in full, with the rest retrieved from reference TRBV19 and TRBJ1-2, is DGGITQSPKYLFRKEGQNVTLSCEQNLNHDAMYWYRQDPGQGLRLIYYSQIVNDFQKGDIAEGYSVSREKKESFPLTVTSAQKNPTAFYLCASSPGTGDYGYTFGSGTRLTVV.